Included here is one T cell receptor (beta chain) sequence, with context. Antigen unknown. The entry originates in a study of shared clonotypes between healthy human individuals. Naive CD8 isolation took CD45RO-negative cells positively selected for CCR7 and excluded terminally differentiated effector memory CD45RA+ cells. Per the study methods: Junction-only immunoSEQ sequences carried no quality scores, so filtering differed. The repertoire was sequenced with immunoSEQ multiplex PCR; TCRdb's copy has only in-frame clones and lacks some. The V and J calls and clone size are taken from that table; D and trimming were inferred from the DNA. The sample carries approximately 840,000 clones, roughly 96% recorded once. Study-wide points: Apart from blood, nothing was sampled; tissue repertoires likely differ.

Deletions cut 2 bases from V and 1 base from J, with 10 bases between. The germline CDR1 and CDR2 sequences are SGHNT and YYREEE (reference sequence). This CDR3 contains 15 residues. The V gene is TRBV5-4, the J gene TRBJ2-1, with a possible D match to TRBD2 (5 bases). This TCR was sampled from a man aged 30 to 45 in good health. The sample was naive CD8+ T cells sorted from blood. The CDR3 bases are TGTGCCAGCAGCTTAATCGGGAAATCCTACAATGAGCAGTTCTTC. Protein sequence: CASSLIGKSYNEQFF.